A single sample gave rise to the 24 T cell receptor beta chains below, sequenced in a study of CD8 T cells in Susac syndrome. The RNA input was roughly 0.45 to 1 ug, and it was reverse transcribed with random hexamers. TCRdb re-derived calls from the immunoSEQ multiplex PCR reads in MiXCR, one entry per CDR3 protein. In the table there are some 210,000 distinct CDR3 sequences, approximately 94% of which are singletons. The source material was CD4+ T cells from PBMCs. The receptors shown here come from a human donor with Susac syndrome.

The rearrangement uses TRBV6-2 or TRBV6-3 and TRBJ2-3; D assignment may be TRBD1 or TRBD2 (5 bases each). Trimming pared 6 bases from V and 0 bases from J, leaving 13 bases between. Germline V gives CDR1 MNHEY, CDR2 SVGEGT. The CDR3 totals 15 residues. The DNA of the CDR3 is TGTGCCAGCAGCCACCGGGACCGAAGCACAGATACGCAGTATTTT. Its protein product is CASSHRDRSTDTQYF.

The chain has TRBV3-1 and TRBJ1-5; D might be TRBD1 (6 bases). Trimming pared 2 bases from V and 4 bases from J, leaving 12 bases between. The germline CDR1 and CDR2 sequences are LGHDT and YNNKEL (reference sequence). The CDR3 totals 15 residues. CDR3 amino acids: CASSQSTQGNQPQHF. The CDR3 bases are TGTGCCAGCAGCCAAAGTACCCAGGGGAATCAGCCCCAGCATTTT.

The chain joins TRBV9 to TRBJ2-1; D is possibly TRBD1 (5 bases). Trimming took off 0 bases at V and 2 bases at J, with 6 bases between the two ends. This CDR3 is 14 amino acids long. Germline CDR1 and CDR2: SGDLS and YYNGEE. The CDR3 spells CASSVGGTYNEQFF. CDR3 nucleotides: TGTGCCAGCAGCGTAGGGGGCACCTACAATGAGCAGTTCTTC.

The chain couples TRBV29-1 to TRBJ2-2; possibly TRBD1 for D (5 bases). The CDR3 extends over 14 amino acids. V lost 4 bases and J 3 bases, leaving 12 bases between the germline ends. Germline CDR1 is SQVTM and CDR2 is ANQGSEA. The DNA of the CDR3 is TGCAGCGTTGCTCCAGGGTTAGACACCGGGGAGCTGTTTTTT. Its translation is CSVAPGLDTGELFF.

Here the CDR3 DNA reads TGCAGTGCTAGACGGACAGAAGGTGGGGCCAACGTCCTGACTTTC. This encodes CSARRTEGGANVLTF. J is TRBJ2-6 and V is TRBV20-1, with D perhaps TRBD1 (6 bases). Trimming shortened V by 2 bases and J by 3 bases, and 11 bases separated the two germline ends. This CDR3 comprises 15 residues. Germline values: CDR1 DFQATT, CDR2 SNEGSKA (reference sequence).

This clonotype has only one observation. The chain employs TRBV25-1 and TRBJ1-1, with D tentatively TRBD1 (5 bases). Germline CDR1 reads MGHDK; CDR2 reads SYGVNS. The germline V and J ends were trimmed by 1 base and 5 bases, with 14 bases remaining between them. The CDR3 length is 15 residues. The CDR3 coding sequence is TGTGCCAGCAGTGAATGGTTAGGGGAGGGGACTGAAGCTTTCTTT. Protein product: CASSEWLGEGTEAFF.

The chain joins TRBV30 to TRBJ2-3, with 13 nucleotides matching TRBD2. Germline V lookup: CDR1 GTSNPN, CDR2 SVGIG (reference sequence). The length of the CDR3 is 18 residues. V gave up 3 bases and J gave up 2 bases; unmatched junction bases: 11. This chain's CDR3 is CAWRPTSGGVSNTDTQYF. The CDR3 coding sequence is TGTGCCTGGAGGCCCACTAGCGGGGGGGTATCAAACACAGATACGCAGTATTTT.

The genes are TRBV19 and TRBJ1-5; D is possibly TRBD1 (5 bases). This CDR3 has 14 amino acids. Germline V gene data show CDR1 as LNHDA and CDR2 as SQIVND (reference sequence). Between the trimmed V and J ends, which lost 10 bases and 0 bases, there was a span of 13 bases. DNA of the CDR3: TGTGCCATCTCGGTGGGGGGTAGCAATCAGCCCCAGCATTTT. It yields the protein CAISVGGSNQPQHF.

The CDR3 here is CASSIRGGIYEQYF. CDR3 sequence (DNA): TGTGCCAGTAGTATCCGGGGGGGCATATACGAGCAGTACTTC. The V call is TRBV19, the J call TRBJ2-7; 8 bases map to TRBD2. Germline V lookup: CDR1 LNHDA, CDR2 SQIVND (reference sequence). This CDR3 region has 14 residues. Losses at the gene ends were 3 bases for V and 4 bases for J; bases not matched to a gene: 5.

As concerns this clonotype: The junction differs from germline at one of its ends, possibly a read error. This chain links TRBV5-1 with TRBJ1-1; unclear D gene. The CDR3 runs 14 residues. The germline CDR1 and CDR2 sequences are SGHRS and YFSETQ. CDR3 nucleotide sequence: TGCGCCAGCAGGAGGAGGTCTTTGAAAACTGAAGCTTTCTTT. As protein: CASRRRSLKTEAFF.

This clonotype occurred a few times. The chain has TRBV5-4 and TRBJ1-5; 7 bases match TRBD1. Germline V gene sequence: CDR1 SGHNT, CDR2 YYREEE (reference sequence). The CDR3 contains 14 residues. With 0 bases clipped from V and 6 bases from J, the junction kept 3 bases outside the gene matches. The CDR3 region is CASSLEGGGQPQHF. The CDR3 nucleotides are TGTGCCAGCAGCTTGGAAGGGGGCGGTCAGCCCCAGCATTTT.

The chain is built from TRBV5-1 and TRBJ1-6, with a possible D match to TRBD1 (5 bases). The CDR3 has 16 amino acids. Per germline, CDR1 SGHRS and CDR2 YFSETQ. The V gene lost 4 bases and the J gene lost 10 bases, with 21 bases spanning the gap. The DNA for the CDR3 is TGCGCCAGCAGCCGAATGCCGGGGGGAGGGGACTCACCCCTCCACTTT. Translation: CASSRMPGGGDSPLHF.

This chain joins TRBV11-2 and TRBJ2-5; either TRBD1 or TRBD2 may fit D (7 bases each). Per germline, CDR1 SGHAT and CDR2 FQNNGV. The CDR3 is 17 residues long. The V end was cut by 4 bases, the J end by 5 bases, with 23 bases between. CDR3 DNA: TGTGCCAGCAGCTACCACTCTCCAGGGGGGGGCCGGGAGACCCAGTACTTC. Residues: CASSYHSPGGGRETQYF.

V usage is TRBV6-5 and J usage is TRBJ2-1, with TRBD1 as a possible D gene (5 bases). Between the trimmed V and J ends, which lost 2 bases and 9 bases, there was a span of 26 bases. Germline-derived CDR1 and CDR2 are MNHEY and SVGAGI. The CDR3 has 18 amino acids. As DNA, the CDR3 is TGTGCCAGCAGTTACCCCGGTTCTCCTGGCACAGGCAACTTTGAGCAGTTCTTC. This encodes CASSYPGSPGTGNFEQFF.

The rearrangement uses TRBV19 and TRBJ1-1, with no clear D. This CDR3 region has 14 residues. With 2 bases removed from V and 10 bases from J, the gap between germline ends came to 17 bases. Germline loops: CDR1 LNHDA, CDR2 SQIVND (reference sequence). CDR3 sequence: CASSISTRAGRAFF. CDR3 nucleotide sequence: TGTGCCAGTAGTATATCGACTCGGGCAGGAAGAGCTTTCTTT.

The gene calls are TRBV6-5 and TRBJ2-7; TRBD2 aligns across 7 bases. V was clipped by 6 bases and J by 6 bases; unmatched bases: 14. The CDR3 is 15 residues long. CDR1 is MNHEY, CDR2 SVGAGI, per germline. DNA for the CDR3: TGTGCCAGCAGCACTTGGGCTCCGGGAGGATTCGAGCAGTACTTC. Residues: CASSTWAPGGFEQYF.

The chain's CDR3 is CSATGWDTNQPQHF. The CDR3 bases are TGCAGTGCTACCGGGTGGGACACCAATCAGCCCCAGCATTTT. This chain uses TRBV20-1 with TRBJ1-5, with D perhaps TRBD1 (6 bases). Trimming shortened V by 4 bases and J by 3 bases, and 13 bases separated the two germline ends. The CDR3 runs 14 residues. The germline CDR1 and CDR2 sequences are DFQATT and SNEGSKA (reference sequence).

The chain couples TRBV7-2 to TRBJ2-5; a possible D gene is TRBD1 (5 bases). V gave up 1 base and J gave up 2 bases, with 11 bases separating them. Germline V CDR1 and CDR2: SGHTA, FQGNSA. The CDR3 extends over 15 amino acids. The CDR3 loop is CASSLDNRKQETQYF. The CDR3 DNA reads TGTGCCAGCAGCTTAGATAACAGGAAGCAAGAGACCCAGTACTTC.

As concerns this clonotype: Germline is not matched at one junction end, which may reflect a read error. V and J are TRBV7-7 and TRBJ2-5; tentative D call: TRBD2 (6 bases). The CDR3 contains 14 residues. Germline V lookup: CDR1 SSHAT, CDR2 FNYEAQ (reference sequence). The CDR3 sequence is CASSLDGGGETQYF. The CDR3 nucleotides are TGTGCTAGCAGCTTAGATGGGGGAGGAGAGACCCAGTACTTC.

The V call is TRBV30, the J call TRBJ2-7; TRBD1 aligns across 8 bases. This CDR3 comprises 11 residues. V shed 8 bases and J 4 bases; nucleotides not matched to a gene: 4. Per germline, CDR1 GTSNPN and CDR2 SVGIG (reference sequence). The CDR3 DNA reads as TGTGCCACGGACAGGGATTACGAGCAGTACTTC. This sequence encodes CATDRDYEQYF.

This chain uses TRBV10-3 with TRBJ1-1; D is unresolved. V lost 0 bases and J lost 10, with 12 bases in between. The germline V gene has CDR1 ENHRY and CDR2 SYGVKD. This CDR3 region has 13 residues. The CDR3 reads CAISESASLGAFF. For the CDR3, the DNA is TGTGCCATCAGTGAGTCTGCGAGTCTAGGAGCTTTCTTT.

This sequence joins TRBV3-1 and TRBJ2-5, with a weak D call TRBD2 (6 bases). In germline, CDR1 is LGHDT, CDR2 YNNKEL (reference sequence). Trimming took off 5 bases at V and 2 bases at J, with 21 bases between the two ends. The length of the CDR3 is 17 residues. CDR3 sequence: CASSNPGETNQQETQYF. The DNA of the CDR3 is TGTGCCAGCAGCAACCCGGGGGAGACTAACCAACAAGAGACCCAGTACTTC.

This clonotype appeared once. The chain recombines TRBV11-2 with TRBJ2-2; D is perhaps TRBD2 (5 bases). The CDR3 totals 15 residues. With 2 bases removed from V and 4 bases from J, the gap between germline ends came to 11 bases. Germline-derived CDR1 and CDR2 are SGHAT and FQNNGV. Here the CDR3 DNA reads TGTGCCAGCAGCTTATGGACTCCCACCACCGGGGAGCTGTTTTTT. Its translation: CASSLWTPTTGELFF.

This sequence joins TRBV12-3 or TRBV12-4 and TRBJ2-7; D remains ambiguous. CDR3 size: 12 residues. V lost 4 bases to trimming and J lost 5 bases, with 9 bases between them. CDR3 in amino acids: CASSSSIHEQYF. In DNA form, the CDR3 reads TGTGCCAGCAGTTCCTCAATCCACGAGCAGTACTTC.